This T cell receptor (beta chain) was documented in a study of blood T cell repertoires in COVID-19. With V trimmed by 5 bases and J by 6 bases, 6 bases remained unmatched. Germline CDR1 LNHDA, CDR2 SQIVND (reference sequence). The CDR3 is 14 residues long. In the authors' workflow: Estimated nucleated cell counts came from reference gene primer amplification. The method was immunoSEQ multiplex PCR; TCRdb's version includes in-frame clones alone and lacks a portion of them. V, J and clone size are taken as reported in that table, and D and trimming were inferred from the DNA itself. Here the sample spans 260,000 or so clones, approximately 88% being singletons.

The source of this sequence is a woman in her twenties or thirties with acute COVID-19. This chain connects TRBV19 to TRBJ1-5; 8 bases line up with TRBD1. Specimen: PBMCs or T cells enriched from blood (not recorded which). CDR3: CASSVTGEAQPQHF. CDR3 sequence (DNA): TGTGCCAGTAGTGTGACAGGGGAGGCTCAGCCCCAGCATTTT.